This T cell receptor beta chain is from a study of blood T cell repertoires in COVID-19. Study as a whole: Material from acute and convalescent COVID-19 was sourced from the United States, Italy and Spain. T cells, B-cell-depleted T cells, or PBMCs provided the cDNA or gDNA that served as material.

As originally analysed: Estimation of nucleated cell counts relied on the amplification of reference gene primers. Profiling relied on immunoSEQ multiplex PCR, and the TCRdb table lists in-frame clones only, not all of them. The D gene and trimming were derived from the DNA, and the V and J assignments and clone size from that table. The sample shows 350,000 to 550,000 clones, about 85% of them seen only once. This CDR3 contains 13 residues. Trimming took off 5 bases at V and 2 bases at J, with 9 bases between the two ends. Germline V lookup: CDR1 SGHRS, CDR2 YFSETQ. The sequenced material came from PBMCs or T cells enriched from blood (not recorded which). The receptor's source is a woman aged 18-29 years with acute COVID-19. The genes are TRBV5-1 and TRBJ2-3; tentatively, D is TRBD1 (5 bases). This CDR3 is CASSPDNTDTQYF. The DNA for the CDR3 is TGCGCCAGCAGTCCGGACAACACAGATACGCAGTATTTT.